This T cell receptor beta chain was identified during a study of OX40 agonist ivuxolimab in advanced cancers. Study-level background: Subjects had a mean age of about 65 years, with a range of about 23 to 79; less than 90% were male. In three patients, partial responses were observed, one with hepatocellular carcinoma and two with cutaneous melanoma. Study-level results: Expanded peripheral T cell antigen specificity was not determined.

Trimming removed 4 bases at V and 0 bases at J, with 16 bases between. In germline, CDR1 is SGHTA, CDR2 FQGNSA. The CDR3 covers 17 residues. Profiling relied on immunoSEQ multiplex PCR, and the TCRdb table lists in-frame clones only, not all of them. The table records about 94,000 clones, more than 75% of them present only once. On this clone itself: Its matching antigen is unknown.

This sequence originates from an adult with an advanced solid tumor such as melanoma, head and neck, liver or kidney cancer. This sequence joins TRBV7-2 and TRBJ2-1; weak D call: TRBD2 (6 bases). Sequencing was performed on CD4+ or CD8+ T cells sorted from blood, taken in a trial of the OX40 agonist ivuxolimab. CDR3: CASSSGLRGSSYNEQFF. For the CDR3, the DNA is TGTGCCAGCAGCTCAGGGCTCCGGGGGAGCTCCTACAATGAGCAGTTCTTC. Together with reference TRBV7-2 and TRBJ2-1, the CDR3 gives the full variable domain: GAGVSQSPSNKVTEKGKDVELRCDPISGHTALYWYRQSLGQGLEFLIYFQGNSAPDKSGLPSDRFSAERTGGSVSTLTIQRTQQEDSAVYLCASSSGLRGSSYNEQFFGPGTRLTVL.